This TCR beta chain was obtained from a study of T-cell memory formation after mild COVID-19. Germline CDR1 and CDR2: LNHNV and YYDKDF (reference sequence). This CDR3 spans 15 amino acids. One entry per CDR3 protein, called by TCRdb with MiXCR from the 5' RACE reads. The table has approximately 290,000 distinct CDR3 sequences, approximately 8% seen once; the top ten hold less than 25%. As regards this clonotype: The junction does not match germline at one end; this may be a read error.

Sequencing input: PBMCs or a T cell subset sorted from them (not recorded which). The rearrangement joins TRBV15 to TRBJ2-5, with D tentatively TRBD1 (6 bases). The TCR comes from a man aged 18-30 years who had mild COVID-19 (a few samples of this study predate the infection). Cell type and time point are not known. CDR3 DNA: TGTGCCACCAGCCGAGAGGCAGGGGTTTGGGAGACCCAGTACTTC. It yields the protein CATSREAGVWETQYF.